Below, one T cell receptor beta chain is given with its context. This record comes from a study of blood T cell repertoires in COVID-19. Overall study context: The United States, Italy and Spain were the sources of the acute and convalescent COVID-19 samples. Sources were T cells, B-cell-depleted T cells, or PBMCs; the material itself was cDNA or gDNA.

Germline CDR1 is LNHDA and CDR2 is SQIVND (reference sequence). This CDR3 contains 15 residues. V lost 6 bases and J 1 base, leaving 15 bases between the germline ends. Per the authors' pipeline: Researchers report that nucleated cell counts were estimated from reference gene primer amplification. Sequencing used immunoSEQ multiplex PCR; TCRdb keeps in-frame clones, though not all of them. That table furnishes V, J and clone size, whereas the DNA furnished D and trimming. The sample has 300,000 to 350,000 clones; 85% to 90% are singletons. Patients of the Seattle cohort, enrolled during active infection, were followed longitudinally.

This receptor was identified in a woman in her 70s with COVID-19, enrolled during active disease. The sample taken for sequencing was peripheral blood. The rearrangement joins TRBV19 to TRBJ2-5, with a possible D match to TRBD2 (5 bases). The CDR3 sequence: CASSHGSLAQETQYF. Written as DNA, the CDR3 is TGTGCCAGTAGCCATGGGTCGCTAGCCCAAGAGACCCAGTACTTC.